This paragraph reports one TCR beta chain. The data belong to a study of blood T cell repertoires in COVID-19. Repertoires were generated with immunoSEQ multiplex PCR, while TCRdb's copy carries only in-frame clones and drops some. This table has 200,000 to 250,000 clones, roughly 79% appearing once. Specimen: peripheral blood. The TCR comes from a woman of 80 years or more with acute or convalescent COVID-19.

CDR3 in DNA: TGCGCCAGCAGCTTGATAGCGGGAGCCTACAATGAGCAGTTCTTC. Translated, it gives CASSLIAGAYNEQFF. The chain has TRBV5-1 and TRBJ2-1, with TRBD2 matching 9 bases. The CDR3 totals 15 residues. Germline assignment: CDR1 SGHRS and CDR2 YFSETQ. Trimming at V came to 1 base and at J to 2 bases, leaving 1 base not matched to a gene.